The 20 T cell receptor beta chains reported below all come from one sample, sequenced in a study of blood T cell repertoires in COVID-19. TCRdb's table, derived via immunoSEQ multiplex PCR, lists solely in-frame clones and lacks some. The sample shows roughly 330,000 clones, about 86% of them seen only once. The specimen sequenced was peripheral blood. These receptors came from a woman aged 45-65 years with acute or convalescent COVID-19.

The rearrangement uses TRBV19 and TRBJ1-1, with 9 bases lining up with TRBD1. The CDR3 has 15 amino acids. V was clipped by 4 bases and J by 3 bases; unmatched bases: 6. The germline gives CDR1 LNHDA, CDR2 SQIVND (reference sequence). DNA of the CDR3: TGTGCCAGTAGTAACAGGGGGCGCGAAGACACTGAAGCTTTCTTT. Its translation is CASSNRGREDTEAFF.

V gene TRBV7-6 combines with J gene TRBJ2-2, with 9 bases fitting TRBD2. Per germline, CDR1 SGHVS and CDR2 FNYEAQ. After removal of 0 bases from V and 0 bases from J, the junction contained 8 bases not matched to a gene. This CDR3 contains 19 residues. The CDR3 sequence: CASSLAPVAGAANTGELFF. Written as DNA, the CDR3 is TGTGCCAGCAGCTTAGCGCCGGTAGCGGGGGCCGCGAACACCGGGGAGCTGTTTTTT.

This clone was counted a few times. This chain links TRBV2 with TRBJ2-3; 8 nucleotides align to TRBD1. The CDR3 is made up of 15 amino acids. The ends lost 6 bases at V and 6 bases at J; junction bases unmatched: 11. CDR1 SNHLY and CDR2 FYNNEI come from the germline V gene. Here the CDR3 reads CASSGVAGGQDTQYF. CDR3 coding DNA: TGTGCCAGCAGCGGGGTGGCAGGGGGCCAGGATACGCAGTATTTT.

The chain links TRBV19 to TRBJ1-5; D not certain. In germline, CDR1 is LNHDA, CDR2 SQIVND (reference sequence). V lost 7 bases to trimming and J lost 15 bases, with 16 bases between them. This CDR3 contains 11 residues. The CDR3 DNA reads TGTGCCAGTAACGTCGGGGTATCATGGCATTTT. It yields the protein CASNVGVSWHF. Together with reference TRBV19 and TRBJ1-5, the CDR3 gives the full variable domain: DGGITQSPKYLFRKEGQNVTLSCEQNLNHDAMYWYRQDPGQGLRLIYYSQIVNDFQKGDIAEGYSVSREKKESFPLTVTSAQKNPTAFYLCASNVGVSWHFGDGTRLSIL.

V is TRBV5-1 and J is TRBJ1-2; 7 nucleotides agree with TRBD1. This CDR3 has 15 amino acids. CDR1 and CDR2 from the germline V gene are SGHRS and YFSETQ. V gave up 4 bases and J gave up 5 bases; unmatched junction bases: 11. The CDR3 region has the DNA TGCGCCAGCAGCCCTACCACAGGGGAAGTTTATGGCTACACCTTC. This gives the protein CASSPTTGEVYGYTF.

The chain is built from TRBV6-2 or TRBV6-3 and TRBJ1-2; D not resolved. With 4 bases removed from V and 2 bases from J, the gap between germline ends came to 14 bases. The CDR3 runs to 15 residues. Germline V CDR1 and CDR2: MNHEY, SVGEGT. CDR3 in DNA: TGTGCCAGCAGTTTGTTACAGAATATCAACTATGGCTACACCTTC. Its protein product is CASSLLQNINYGYTF.

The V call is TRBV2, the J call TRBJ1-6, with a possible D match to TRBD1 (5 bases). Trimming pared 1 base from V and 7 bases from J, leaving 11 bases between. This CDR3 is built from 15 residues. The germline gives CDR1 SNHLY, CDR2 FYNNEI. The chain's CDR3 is CASSEVQALNSPLHF. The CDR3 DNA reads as TGTGCCAGCAGTGAAGTACAGGCACTCAATTCACCCCTCCACTTT.

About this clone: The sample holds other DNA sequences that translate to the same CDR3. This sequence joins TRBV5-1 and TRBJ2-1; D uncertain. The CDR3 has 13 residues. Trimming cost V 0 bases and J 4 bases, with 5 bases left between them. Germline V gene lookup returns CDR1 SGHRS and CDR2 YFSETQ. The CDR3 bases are TGCGCCAGCAGCTTGGGACAATACAATGAGCAGTTCTTC. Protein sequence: CASSLGQYNEQFF.

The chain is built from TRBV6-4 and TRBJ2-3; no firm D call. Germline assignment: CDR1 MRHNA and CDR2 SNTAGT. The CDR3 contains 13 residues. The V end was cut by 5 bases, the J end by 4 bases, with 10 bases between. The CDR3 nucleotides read TGTGCCAGCAGTCCCCAGGTCCCAGATACGCAGTATTTT. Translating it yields CASSPQVPDTQYF.

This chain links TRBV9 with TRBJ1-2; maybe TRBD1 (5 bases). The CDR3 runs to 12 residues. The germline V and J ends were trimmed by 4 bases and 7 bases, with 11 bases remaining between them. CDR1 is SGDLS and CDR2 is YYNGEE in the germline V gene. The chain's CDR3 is CASSPIGGGYTF. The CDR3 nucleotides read TGTGCCAGCAGCCCCATCGGGGGTGGCTACACCTTC. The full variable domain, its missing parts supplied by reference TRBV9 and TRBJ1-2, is DSGVTQTPKHLITATGQRVTLRCSPRSGDLSVYWYQQSLDQGLQFLIQYYNGEERAKGNILERFSAQQFPDLHSELNLSSLELGDSALYFCASSPIGGGYTFGSGTRLTVV.

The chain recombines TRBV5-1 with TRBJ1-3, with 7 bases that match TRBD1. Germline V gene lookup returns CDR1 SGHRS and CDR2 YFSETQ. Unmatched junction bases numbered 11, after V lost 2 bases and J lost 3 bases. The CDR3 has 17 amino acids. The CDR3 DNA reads TGCGCCAGCAGCTTAAATCCGACAGGGACTCTTGGAAACACCATATATTTT. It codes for CASSLNPTGTLGNTIYF.

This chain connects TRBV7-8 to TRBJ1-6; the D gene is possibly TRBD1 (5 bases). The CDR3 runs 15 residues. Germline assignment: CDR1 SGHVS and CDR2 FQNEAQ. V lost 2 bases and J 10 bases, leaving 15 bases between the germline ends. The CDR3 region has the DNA TGTGCCAGCAGCTTACAGGGCCCAGTTGGGTCACCCCTCCACTTT. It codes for CASSLQGPVGSPLHF.

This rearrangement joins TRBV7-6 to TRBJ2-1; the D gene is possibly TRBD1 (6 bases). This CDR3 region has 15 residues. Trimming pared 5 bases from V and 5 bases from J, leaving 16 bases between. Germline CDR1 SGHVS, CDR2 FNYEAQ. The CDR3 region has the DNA TGTGCCAGCAGCCCCCAACAGGGAGTGGACAATGAGCAGTTCTTC. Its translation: CASSPQQGVDNEQFF.

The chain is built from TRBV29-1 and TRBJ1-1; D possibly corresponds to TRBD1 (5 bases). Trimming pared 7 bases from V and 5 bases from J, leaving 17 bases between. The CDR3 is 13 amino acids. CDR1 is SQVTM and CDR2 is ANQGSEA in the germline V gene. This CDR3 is CSAILSRGTEAFF. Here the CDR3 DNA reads TGCAGCGCCATACTGAGTCGGGGGACTGAAGCTTTCTTT.

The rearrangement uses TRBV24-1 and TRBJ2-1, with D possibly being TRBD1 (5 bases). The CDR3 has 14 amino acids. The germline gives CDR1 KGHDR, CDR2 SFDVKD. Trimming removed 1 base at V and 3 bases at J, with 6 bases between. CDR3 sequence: CATSDFTGYNEQFF. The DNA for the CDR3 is TGTGCCACCAGTGATTTTACAGGCTACAATGAGCAGTTCTTC.

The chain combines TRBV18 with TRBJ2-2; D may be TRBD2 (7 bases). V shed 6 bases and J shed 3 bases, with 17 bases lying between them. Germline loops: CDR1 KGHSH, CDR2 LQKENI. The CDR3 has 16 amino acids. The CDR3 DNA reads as TGTGCCAGCTCCCTTCTCAGGGGAGGGGACACCGGGGAGCTGTTTTTT. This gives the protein CASSLLRGGDTGELFF.

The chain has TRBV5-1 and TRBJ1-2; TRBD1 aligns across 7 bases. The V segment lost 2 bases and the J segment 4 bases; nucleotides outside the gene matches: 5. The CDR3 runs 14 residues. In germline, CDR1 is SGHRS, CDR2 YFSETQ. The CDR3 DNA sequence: TGCGCCAGCAGCTTAACAGGGGCGGGCTATGGCTACACCTTC. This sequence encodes CASSLTGAGYGYTF. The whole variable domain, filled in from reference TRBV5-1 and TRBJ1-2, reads KAGVTQTPRYLIKTRGQQVTLSCSPISGHRSVSWYQQTPGQGLQFLFEYFSETQRNKGNFPGRFSGRQFSNSRSEMNVSTLELGDSALYLCASSLTGAGYGYTFGSGTRLTVV.

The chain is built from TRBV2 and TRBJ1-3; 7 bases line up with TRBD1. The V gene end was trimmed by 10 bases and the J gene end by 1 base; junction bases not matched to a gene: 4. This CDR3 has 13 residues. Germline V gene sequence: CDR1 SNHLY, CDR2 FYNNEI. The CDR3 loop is CATTGESGNTIYF. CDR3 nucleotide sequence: TGTGCCACCACAGGGGAATCTGGAAACACCATATATTTT. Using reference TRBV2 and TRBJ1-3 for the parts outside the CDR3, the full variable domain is EPEVTQTPSHQVTQMGQEVILRCVPISNHLYFYWYRQILGQKVEFLVSFYNNEISEKSEIFDDQFSVERPDGSNFTLKIRSTKLEDSAMYFCATTGESGNTIYFGEGSWLTVV.

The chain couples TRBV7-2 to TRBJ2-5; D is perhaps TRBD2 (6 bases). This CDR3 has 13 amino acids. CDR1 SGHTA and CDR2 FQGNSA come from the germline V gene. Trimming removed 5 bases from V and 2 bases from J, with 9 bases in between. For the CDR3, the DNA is TGTGCCAGCAGCCCGGGACTGCAAGAGACCCAGTACTTC. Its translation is CASSPGLQETQYF.

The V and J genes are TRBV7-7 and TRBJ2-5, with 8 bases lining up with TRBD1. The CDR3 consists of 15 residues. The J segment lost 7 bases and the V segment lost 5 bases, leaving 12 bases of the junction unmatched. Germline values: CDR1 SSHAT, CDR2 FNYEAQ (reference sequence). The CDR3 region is CASSPQGQGWATQYF. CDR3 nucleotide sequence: TGTGCCAGCAGCCCACAAGGACAGGGTTGGGCGACCCAGTACTTC.